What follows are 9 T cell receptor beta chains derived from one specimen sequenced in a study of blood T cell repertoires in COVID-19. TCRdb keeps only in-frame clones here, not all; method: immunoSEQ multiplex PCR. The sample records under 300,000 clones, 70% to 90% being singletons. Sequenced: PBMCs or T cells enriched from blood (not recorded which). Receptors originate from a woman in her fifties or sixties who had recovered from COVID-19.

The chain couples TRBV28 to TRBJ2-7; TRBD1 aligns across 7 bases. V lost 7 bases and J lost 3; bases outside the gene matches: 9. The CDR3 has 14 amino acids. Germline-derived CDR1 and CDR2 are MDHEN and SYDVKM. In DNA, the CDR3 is TGTGCCAGCATCCCCACAGGGGTCATCTACGAGCAGTACTTC. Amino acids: CASIPTGVIYEQYF.

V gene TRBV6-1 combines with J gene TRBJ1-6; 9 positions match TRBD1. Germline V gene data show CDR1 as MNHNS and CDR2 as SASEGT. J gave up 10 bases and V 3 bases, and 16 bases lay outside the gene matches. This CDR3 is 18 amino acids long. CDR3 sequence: CASSESPGGGTGSSPLHF. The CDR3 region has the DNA TGTGCCAGCAGTGAGAGCCCGGGAGGCGGGACAGGGAGCTCACCCCTCCACTTT.

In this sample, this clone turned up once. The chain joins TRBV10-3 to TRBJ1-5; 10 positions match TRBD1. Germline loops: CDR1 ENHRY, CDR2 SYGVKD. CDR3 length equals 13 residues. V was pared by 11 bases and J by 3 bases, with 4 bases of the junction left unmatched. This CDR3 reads CAGGTGVNQPQHF. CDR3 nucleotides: TGTGCCGGAGGGACAGGGGTCAATCAGCCCCAGCATTTT.

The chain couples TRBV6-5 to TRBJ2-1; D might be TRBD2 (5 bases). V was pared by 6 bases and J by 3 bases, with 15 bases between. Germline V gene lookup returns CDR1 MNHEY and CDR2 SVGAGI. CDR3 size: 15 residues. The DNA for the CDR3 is TGTGCCAGCAGCCGCCGGGAAGACTACTACAATGAGCAGTTCTTC. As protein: CASSRREDYYNEQFF.

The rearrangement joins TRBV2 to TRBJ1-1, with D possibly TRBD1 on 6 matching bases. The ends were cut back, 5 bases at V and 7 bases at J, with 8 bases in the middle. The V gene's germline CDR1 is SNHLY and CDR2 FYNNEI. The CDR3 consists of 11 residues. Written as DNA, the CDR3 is TGTGCCAGCAGTTACAGGGTTGAAGCTTTCTTT. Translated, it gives CASSYRVEAFF.

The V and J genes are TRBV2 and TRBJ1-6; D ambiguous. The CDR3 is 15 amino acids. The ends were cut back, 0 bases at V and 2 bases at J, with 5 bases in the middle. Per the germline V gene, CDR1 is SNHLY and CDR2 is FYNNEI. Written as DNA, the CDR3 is TGTGCCAGCAGTGAAGCGCCAGCCTATAATTCACCCCTCCACTTT. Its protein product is CASSEAPAYNSPLHF.

The CDR3 DNA follows: TGCGCCAGCAGCCCCGGCGGGGGTAATCAGCCCCAGCATTTT. It is translated as CASSPGGGNQPQHF. The chain links TRBV5-1 to TRBJ1-5, with TRBD1 as a possible D gene (5 bases). Germline CDR1 SGHRS, CDR2 YFSETQ. Trimming removed 4 bases at V and 4 bases at J, with 12 bases between. The CDR3 length is 14 residues. Supplemented by reference TRBV5-1 and TRBJ1-5, the full variable domain reads KAGVTQTPRYLIKTRGQQVTLSCSPISGHRSVSWYQQTPGQGLQFLFEYFSETQRNKGNFPGRFSGRQFSNSRSEMNVSTLELGDSALYLCASSPGGGNQPQHFGDGTRLSIL.

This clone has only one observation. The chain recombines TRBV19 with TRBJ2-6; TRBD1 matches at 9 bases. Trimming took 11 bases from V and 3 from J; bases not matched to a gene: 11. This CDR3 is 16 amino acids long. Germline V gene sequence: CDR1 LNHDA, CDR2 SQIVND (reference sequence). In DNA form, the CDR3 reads TGTGCCGGCGGGAACAGGGGGCGAGGTGGGGCCAACGTCCTGACTTTC. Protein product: CAGGNRGRGGANVLTF.

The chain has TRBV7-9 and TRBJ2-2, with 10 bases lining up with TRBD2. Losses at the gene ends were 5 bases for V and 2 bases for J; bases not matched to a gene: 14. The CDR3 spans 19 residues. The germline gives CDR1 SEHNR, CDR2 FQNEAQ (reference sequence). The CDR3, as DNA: TGTGCCAGCAGCACCTCATTTTTCGGGACTAGCGCCAACACCGGGGAGCTGTTTTTT. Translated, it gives CASSTSFFGTSANTGELFF.